This TCR beta chain was documented in a study of blood T cell repertoires in COVID-19. The CDR3 loop spans 13 amino acids. V was cut by 2 bases and J by 6 bases, with 8 bases left in between. The V gene's germline CDR1 is SNHLY and CDR2 FYNNEI. Profiled with immunoSEQ multiplex PCR; TCRdb holds only in-frame clones, not every one. The sample gives 200,000 or so clones, approximately 91% of which show up once; 2.1% is in the top ten. The TCR sequence derives from a man between 65 and 85 years old with active or convalescent COVID-19. This chain connects TRBV2 to TRBJ2-1; weak D call: TRBD2 (5 bases). Source material: peripheral blood. The CDR3 region is CASSERTFNEQFF. In DNA, the CDR3 is TGTGCCAGCAGTGAACGGACTTTCAATGAGCAGTTCTTC.